One and the same sample provided the 20 T cell receptor beta chains below, sequenced in a study of metastatic and nonmetastatic thyroid tumors. TCRdb called clones again from the PCR reads with MiXCR. The sample holds 15,000 to 20,000 clones, 13% seen once. Each patient came to thyroid surgery without any prior treatment (of any kind). Sample: blood. Every receptor here comes from a female donor with papillary thyroid cancer or a benign thyroid nodule (not recorded which). Some clones in this sample may be carry-over from other donors' samples.

As regards this clone: A read error is possible here, since a much larger clone lies one base away. The J gene is TRBJ2-3, the V gene TRBV20-1; D uncertain. The CDR3 contains 14 residues. The V gene's germline CDR1 is DFQATT and CDR2 SNEGSKA (reference sequence). CDR3 in DNA: TGCAGTGGTCTAGGGCCAACCGGCACATATACGCAGTATTTT. It yields the protein CSGLGPTGTYTQYF.

The chain links TRBV7-8 to TRBJ2-2; D is uncertain. Germline V gene sequence: CDR1 SGHVS, CDR2 FQNEAQ. The V end was cut by 11 bases, the J end by 2 bases, with 12 bases between. The CDR3 has 13 residues. DNA for the CDR3: TGTGCCTGCCAGCGAGGTAACACCGGGGAGCTGTTTTTT. It codes for CACQRGNTGELFF.

Note on this clone: This may be a read error, as it is one base from a much larger clone. The gene calls are TRBV30 and TRBJ2-1; 11 bases agree with TRBD2. This CDR3 spans 18 amino acids. Germline assignment: CDR1 GTSNPN and CDR2 SVGIG (reference sequence). The CDR3 reads CAWSIGLAGLSSYDEQFF. The CDR3 nucleotides are TGTGCCTGGAGTATCGGACTAGCGGGTCTGAGCTCCTACGATGAGCAGTTCTTC. The whole variable domain, filled in from reference TRBV30 and TRBJ2-1, reads SQTIHQWPATLVQPVGSPLSLECTVEGTSNPNLYWYRQAAGRGLQLLFYSVGIGQISSEVPQNLSASRPQDRQFILSSKKLLLSDSGFYLCAWSIGLAGLSSYDEQFFGPGTRLTVL.

This clone was recorded many times. The V gene is TRBV5-1, the J gene TRBJ2-1; TRBD2 agrees at 16 bases. The length of the CDR3 is 17 residues. Germline values: CDR1 SGHRS, CDR2 YFSETQ. The junction had 7 bases not matched to a gene; V was cut back by 4 bases and J by 6 bases. The CDR3 coding sequence is TGCGCCAGCAGCAAGGGACTAGCGGGGGGGTTGGGCAATGAGCAGTTCTTC. Translation gives CASSKGLAGGLGNEQFF.

This clone was recorded at least ten times. This chain connects TRBV19 to TRBJ2-1, with TRBD1 matching 10 bases. CDR3 length: 16 residues. The trim removed 2 bases at V and 7 bases at J, leaving 8 bases unmatched. Germline V gene lookup returns CDR1 LNHDA and CDR2 SQIVND (reference sequence). CDR3 in amino acids: CASSILQGQGPNEQFF. CDR3 DNA: TGTGCCAGTAGTATATTACAGGGACAGGGGCCTAATGAGCAGTTCTTC.

This clone was recorded many times. The rearrangement links TRBV7-3 to TRBJ2-5, with 9 bases identical to TRBD2. This CDR3 contains 17 residues. In germline, CDR1 is SGHTA, CDR2 FQGTGA. Trimming cost V 5 bases and J 2 bases; bases outside gene matches: 12. CDR3 coding DNA: TGTGCCAGCAGCACCTCAGGGGCGGGGGGGCCTCAAGAGACCCAGTACTTC. Translated: CASSTSGAGGPQETQYF.

This clone was detected many times. This chain links TRBV3-1 with TRBJ2-5; TRBD2 might be the D (5 bases). Germline V gene data show CDR1 as LGHDT and CDR2 as YNNKEL (reference sequence). Trimming pared 5 bases from V and 5 bases from J, leaving 18 bases between. The CDR3 extends over 15 amino acids. CDR3 DNA sequence: TGTGCCAGCAGCATACGAGGGCCGCGAGTGGAGACCCAGTACTTC. This encodes CASSIRGPRVETQYF.

This clone is medium-sized (0.01 to 0.1%) within its sample. This CDR3 is CASRGRSGYTF. CDR3 DNA: TGTGCCAGCAGGGGGCGTTCTGGCTACACCTTC. This chain links TRBV28 with TRBJ1-2; D may be TRBD1 (5 bases). Germline values: CDR1 MDHEN, CDR2 SYDVKM. V was clipped by 6 bases and J by 7 bases, with 9 bases between them. The CDR3 has 11 residues.

This chain joins TRBV6-1 and TRBJ2-1; D remains unclear. Germline CDR1 and CDR2: MNHNS and SASEGT. V gave up 6 bases and J gave up 9 bases, with 12 bases separating them. The CDR3 sequence is 12 residues long. The chain's CDR3 is CASSRQGFEQFF. CDR3 nucleotides: TGTGCCAGCAGCCGCCAAGGGTTTGAGCAGTTCTTC.

The table lists this clone with many counts. CDR3 coding DNA: TGCAGCGTCCGAACCCCGTATGTCAGAGCGGATAACACCGGGGAGCTGTTTTTT. Protein sequence: CSVRTPYVRADNTGELFF. J is TRBJ2-2 and V is TRBV29-1; TRBD2 might be the D (5 bases). V gave up 6 bases and J gave up 2 bases, with 25 bases separating them. In germline, CDR1 is SQVTM, CDR2 ANQGSEA. There are 18 residues in the CDR3.

The rearrangement links TRBV15 to TRBJ1-1, with D possibly matching TRBD1 (5 bases). The CDR3 extends over 14 amino acids. The germline V gene has CDR1 LNHNV and CDR2 YYDKDF (reference sequence). V was cut by 4 bases and J by 2 bases, with 11 bases left in between. This chain's CDR3 is CATSTGLLNTEAFF. CDR3 coding DNA: TGTGCCACCAGCACGGGACTGCTTAACACTGAAGCTTTCTTT.

This clone showed up just once. The chain uses TRBV30 and TRBJ1-2; no firm D call. Germline V gene sequence: CDR1 GTSNPN, CDR2 SVGIG (reference sequence). This CDR3 comprises 14 residues. The ends were cut back, 1 base at V and 7 bases at J, with 16 bases in the middle. The CDR3 loop is CAWSAKGWYSGYTF. In DNA, the CDR3 is TGTGCCTGGAGTGCAAAAGGGTGGTACTCTGGCTACACCTTC.

This clone was counted many times. V usage is TRBV5-1 and J usage is TRBJ1-1; tentative D call: TRBD1 (6 bases). CDR3 size: 14 residues. Trimming took 4 bases from V and 1 from J, leaving 11 bases between them. Per the germline V gene, CDR1 is SGHRS and CDR2 is YFSETQ. The CDR3 nucleotides are TGCGCCAGCAGCACTACAGGGAAGAACACTGAAGCTTTCTTT. Translating it yields CASSTTGKNTEAFF.

This clone showed up many times. The rearrangement uses TRBV28 and TRBJ1-2, with a weak D call TRBD1 (5 bases). Trimming stripped 3 bases from V and 4 bases from J, with 18 bases between. Germline loops: CDR1 MDHEN, CDR2 SYDVKM. The CDR3 extends over 16 amino acids. In DNA, the CDR3 is TGTGCCAGCAGTTTGGGGGGGGGGGAGATCCCCTATGGCTACACCTTC. As protein: CASSLGGGEIPYGYTF.

This clone rates as medium-sized. The CDR3 protein is CASSLYREQYF. The CDR3 bases are TGTGCCAGCAGTTTATATCGCGAGCAGTACTTC. The chain links TRBV12-3 or TRBV12-4 to TRBJ2-7, with D unclear. The germline V and J ends were trimmed by 2 bases and 6 bases, with 5 bases remaining between them. CDR3 size: 11 residues.

In its sample, this clone is medium-sized (0.01 to 0.1%). The chain couples TRBV10-3 to TRBJ2-1; D unresolved. This CDR3 region has 11 residues. V lost 3 bases to trimming and J lost 5 bases, with 2 bases between them. Germline assignment: CDR1 ENHRY and CDR2 SYGVKD. The chain's CDR3 is CAISENNEQFF. CDR3 sequence (DNA): TGTGCCATCAGTGAAAACAATGAGCAGTTCTTC.

Points on this clone: A read error may account for a junction end that differs from germline. The chain links TRBV7-7 to TRBJ2-2; maybe TRBD1 (6 bases). This CDR3 is 14 amino acids long. Germline V gene data show CDR1 as SSHAT and CDR2 as FNYEAQ (reference sequence). CDR3: CASIPDRNTGDLFF. CDR3 nucleotides: TGTGCCAGCATCCCTGACAGGAACACCGGGGATCTGTTTTTT.

The chain combines TRBV12-3 or TRBV12-4 with TRBJ1-1, with a weak D call TRBD1 (5 bases). The ends were cut back, 3 bases at V and 5 bases at J, with 13 bases in the middle. The CDR3 runs to 14 residues. CDR3 nucleotide sequence: TGTGCCAGCAGTTTCCGGGGGTGGGGTACTGAAGCTTTCTTT. This gives the protein CASSFRGWGTEAFF.

The sample holds many counts of this clone. The chain employs TRBV7-9 and TRBJ2-1; D is possibly TRBD1 (6 bases). Deletions cut 5 bases from V and 5 bases from J, with 10 bases between. The germline V gene encodes CDR1 SEHNR and CDR2 FQNEAQ (reference sequence). This CDR3 region has 13 residues. CDR3 bases: TGTGCCAGCAGCCGACAGGATGACAATGAGCAGTTCTTC. As protein: CASSRQDDNEQFF.

At least ten counts were recorded for this clone. The chain carries TRBV19 and TRBJ1-5; D is ambiguous. V lost 5 bases to trimming and J lost 0 bases, with 8 bases between them. There are 14 residues in the CDR3. Germline V lookup: CDR1 LNHDA, CDR2 SQIVND (reference sequence). This CDR3 is CASSYGDSNQPQHF. CDR3 in DNA: TGTGCCAGTAGTTACGGCGATAGCAATCAGCCCCAGCATTTT. Using reference TRBV19 and TRBJ1-5 for the parts outside the CDR3, the full variable domain is DGGITQSPKYLFRKEGQNVTLSCEQNLNHDAMYWYRQDPGQGLRLIYYSQIVNDFQKGDIAEGYSVSREKKESFPLTVTSAQKNPTAFYLCASSYGDSNQPQHFGDGTRLSIL.